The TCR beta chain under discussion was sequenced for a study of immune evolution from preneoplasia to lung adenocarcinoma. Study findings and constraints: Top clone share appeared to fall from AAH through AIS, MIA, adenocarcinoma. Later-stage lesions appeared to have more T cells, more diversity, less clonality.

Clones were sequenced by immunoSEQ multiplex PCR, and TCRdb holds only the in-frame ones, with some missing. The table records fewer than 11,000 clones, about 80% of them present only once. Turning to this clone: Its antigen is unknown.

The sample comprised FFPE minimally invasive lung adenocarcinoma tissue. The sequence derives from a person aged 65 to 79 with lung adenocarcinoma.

The CDR3 spells CASGAPWAGASYNEQFF. CDR3 DNA: TGCGCCAGCGGGGCGCCCTGGGCGGGTGCCTCCTACAATGAGCAGTTCTTC. The V and J genes are TRBV5-1 and TRBJ2-1, with D possibly being TRBD1 or TRBD2 (5 bases each). Between the trimmed V and J ends, which lost 7 bases and 0 bases, there was a span of 20 bases. The germline gives CDR1 SGHRS, CDR2 YFSETQ. This CDR3 comprises 17 residues.